A single sample gave rise to the 12 T cell receptor beta chains below, sequenced in a study of blood T cell repertoires in COVID-19. Produced via immunoSEQ multiplex PCR; TCRdb's table is partial and in-frame only. The table records tens of thousands of clones, roughly 87% of them present only once. Sequences were obtained from peripheral blood. The receptors come from a woman aged 80 or over with COVID-19, enrolled during active disease.

The chain joins TRBV6-5 to TRBJ1-1, with 9 bases identical to TRBD1. Losses at the gene ends were 8 bases for V and 8 bases for J; bases not matched to a gene: 12. The CDR3 extends over 14 amino acids. Germline V gene data show CDR1 as MNHEY and CDR2 as SVGAGI. The CDR3 DNA sequence: TGTGCCAGCGTCCGGGACAGGGTTATTCTAGAAGCTTTCTTT. Residues: CASVRDRVILEAFF.

The chain carries TRBV12-5 and TRBJ1-3; 9 nucleotides match TRBD1. Trimming at V came to 4 bases and at J to 2 bases, leaving 3 bases not matched to a gene. Germline V gives CDR1 LGHNT, CDR2 FRNRAP. This CDR3 has 15 amino acids. The CDR3 reads CASGSRTGAGNTIYF. The CDR3 coding sequence is TGTGCTAGTGGTTCCCGGACAGGGGCTGGAAACACCATATATTTT.

The rearrangement uses TRBV5-1 and TRBJ2-1; 13 nucleotides agree with TRBD2. V was clipped by 2 bases and J by 0 bases; unmatched bases: 8. Germline CDR1 reads SGHRS; CDR2 reads YFSETQ. This CDR3 comprises 19 residues. The CDR3 DNA reads TGCGCCAGCAGCTTAACTAGCGGGGGGGCTCGGACCTCCTACAATGAGCAGTTCTTC. It yields the protein CASSLTSGGARTSYNEQFF.

This clone was detected once. Additional DNA sequences in this sample encode the identical CDR3. V is TRBV5-1 and J is TRBJ2-7; 9 bases match TRBD1. Germline values: CDR1 SGHRS, CDR2 YFSETQ. Trimming cost V 3 bases and J 0 bases; bases outside gene matches: 1. This CDR3 has 14 amino acids. The CDR3 nucleotides are TGCGCCAGCAGCTCGACAGGGGGCTCCTACGAGCAGTACTTC. This codes for CASSSTGGSYEQYF.

This rearrangement joins TRBV6-6 to TRBJ1-5; TRBD1 might be the D (6 bases). V lost 3 bases to trimming and J lost 0 bases, with 12 bases between them. The germline V gene encodes CDR1 MNHNY and CDR2 SVGAGI (reference sequence). This CDR3 has 16 amino acids. DNA of the CDR3: TGTGCCAGCAGTTATGGACAGAGCTATAGCAATCAGCCCCAGCATTTT. It specifies CASSYGQSYSNQPQHF.

The genes are TRBV6-6 and TRBJ1-2; D is undetermined. V was cut by 2 bases and J by 8 bases, with 15 bases left in between. This CDR3 has 14 amino acids. Germline loops: CDR1 MNHNY, CDR2 SVGAGI (reference sequence). CDR3 in amino acids: CASSYPPPPRGYTF. In nucleotides, the CDR3 is TGTGCCAGCAGTTACCCCCCCCCGCCTCGGGGCTACACCTTC.

CDR3 region: CASSYRGDSPTGELFF. The CDR3, as DNA: TGTGCCAGCAGTTACCGGGGGGACTCTCCCACCGGGGAGCTGTTTTTT. The chain carries TRBV6-5 and TRBJ2-2, with 7 bases identical to TRBD2. This CDR3 is built from 16 residues. V trimming: 2 bases; J trimming: 4 bases; junction bases outside the gene matches: 7. Germline CDR1 reads MNHEY; CDR2 reads SVGAGI.

This chain connects TRBV5-4 to TRBJ1-2, with D possibly matching TRBD1 (5 bases). Germline values: CDR1 SGHNT, CDR2 YYREEE (reference sequence). The CDR3 runs 14 residues. V lost 3 bases to trimming and J lost 0 bases, with 9 bases between them. CDR3 region: CASSSRQPNYGYTF. CDR3 DNA: TGTGCCAGCAGCTCCCGACAGCCTAACTATGGCTACACCTTC.

This chain connects TRBV6-6 to TRBJ1-2; 7 bases are shared with TRBD1. There are 11 residues in the CDR3. Germline V lookup: CDR1 MNHNY, CDR2 SVGAGI (reference sequence). The V and J ends lost 4 bases and 7 bases, in that order; junction bases with no gene match: 0. CDR3 residues: CASSSGGGYTF. The CDR3 nucleotides read TGTGCCAGCAGTTCAGGGGGTGGCTACACCTTC.

The V call is TRBV30, the J call TRBJ2-5; unclear D gene. Trimming removed 4 bases from V and 0 bases from J, with 12 bases in between. The CDR3 runs to 14 residues. The germline V gene has CDR1 GTSNPN and CDR2 SVGIG (reference sequence). The CDR3 spells CAWMVSSDQETQYF. CDR3 DNA sequence: TGTGCCTGGATGGTCTCCAGCGACCAAGAGACCCAGTACTTC. Using reference TRBV30 and TRBJ2-5 for the parts outside the CDR3, the full variable domain is SQTIHQWPATLVQPVGSPLSLECTVEGTSNPNLYWYRQAAGRGLQLLFYSVGIGQISSEVPQNLSASRPQDRQFILSSKKLLLSDSGFYLCAWMVSSDQETQYFGPGTRLLVL.

The chain is built from TRBV27 and TRBJ2-3; tentative D call: TRBD2 (7 bases). CDR1 is MNHEY and CDR2 is SMNVEV in the germline V gene (reference sequence). CDR3 size: 16 residues. The V and J ends lost 9 bases and 0 bases respectively, with 19 bases between them. This CDR3 is CASRRGGITSTDTQYF. CDR3 DNA sequence: TGTGCCAGTCGAAGGGGGGGGATCACTAGCACAGATACGCAGTATTTT.

The chain carries TRBV19 and TRBJ1-1, with unresolved D. Germline lookup yields CDR1 LNHDA and CDR2 SQIVND (reference sequence). The CDR3 consists of 14 residues. V was cut by 4 bases and J by 4 bases, with 13 bases left in between. The CDR3 coding sequence is TGTGCCAGTAGTACAAGGGAGGTGAGCACTGAAGCTTTCTTT. Residues: CASSTREVSTEAFF.